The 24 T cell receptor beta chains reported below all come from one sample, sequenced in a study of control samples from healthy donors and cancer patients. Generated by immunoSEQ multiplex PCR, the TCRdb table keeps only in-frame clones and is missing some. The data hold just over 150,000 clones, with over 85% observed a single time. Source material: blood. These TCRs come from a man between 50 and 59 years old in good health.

CDR3 amino acids: CASIGTNTDTQYF. CDR3 coding DNA: TGTGCCAGTATTGGAACTAACACAGATACGCAGTATTTT. The rearrangement links TRBV19 to TRBJ2-3; no firm D call. Germline V CDR1 and CDR2: LNHDA, SQIVND (reference sequence). Trimming removed 7 bases at V and 2 bases at J, with 10 bases between. This CDR3 contains 13 residues. The variable domain in full, completed from reference TRBV19 and TRBJ2-3, reads DGGITQSPKYLFRKEGQNVTLSCEQNLNHDAMYWYRQDPGQGLRLIYYSQIVNDFQKGDIAEGYSVSREKKESFPLTVTSAQKNPTAFYLCASIGTNTDTQYFGPGTRLTVL.

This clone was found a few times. The CDR3 region has the DNA TGTGCTAGTGGTTTGGTCGGGGGTAGCTATGGCTACACCTTC. It translates to CASGLVGGSYGYTF. The chain has TRBV12-5 and TRBJ1-2; TRBD1 is a possible D gene (5 bases). Germline loops: CDR1 LGHNT, CDR2 FRNRAP. V gave up 0 bases and J gave up 4 bases, with 9 bases separating them. CDR3 length: 14 residues.

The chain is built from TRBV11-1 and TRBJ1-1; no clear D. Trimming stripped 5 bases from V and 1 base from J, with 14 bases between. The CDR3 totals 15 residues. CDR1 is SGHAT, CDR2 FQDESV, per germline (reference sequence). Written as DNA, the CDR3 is TGTGCCAGCAGCGCTCAAGGTAACAAGAACACTGAAGCTTTCTTT. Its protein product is CASSAQGNKNTEAFF.

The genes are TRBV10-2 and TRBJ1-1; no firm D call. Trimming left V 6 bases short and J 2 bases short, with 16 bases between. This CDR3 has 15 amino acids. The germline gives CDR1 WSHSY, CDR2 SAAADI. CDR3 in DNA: TGCGCCAGCAGGGATGTACAAGGCAGAAACACTGAAGCTTTCTTT. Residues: CASRDVQGRNTEAFF.

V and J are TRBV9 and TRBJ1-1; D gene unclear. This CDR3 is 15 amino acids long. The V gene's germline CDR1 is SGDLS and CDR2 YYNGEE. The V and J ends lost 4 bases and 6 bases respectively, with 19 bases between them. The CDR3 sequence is CASSPRSIHGAEAFF. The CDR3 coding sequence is TGTGCCAGCAGCCCGAGGAGCATCCATGGGGCTGAAGCTTTCTTT.

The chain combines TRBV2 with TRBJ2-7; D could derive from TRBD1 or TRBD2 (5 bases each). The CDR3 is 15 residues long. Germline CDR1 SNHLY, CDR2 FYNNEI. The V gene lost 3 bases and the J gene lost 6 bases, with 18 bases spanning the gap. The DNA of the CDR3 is TGTGCCAGCAGTGAGTTGGGACCATCCATCGCCGAGCAGTACTTC. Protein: CASSELGPSIAEQYF.

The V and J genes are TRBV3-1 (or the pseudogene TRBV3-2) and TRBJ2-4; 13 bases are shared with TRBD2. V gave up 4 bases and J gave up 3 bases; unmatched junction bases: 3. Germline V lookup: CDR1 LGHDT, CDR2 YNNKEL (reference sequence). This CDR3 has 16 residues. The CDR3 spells CASSPGTSGDKNIQYF. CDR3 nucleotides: TGTGCCAGCAGCCCTGGGACTAGCGGGGACAAAAACATTCAGTACTTC.

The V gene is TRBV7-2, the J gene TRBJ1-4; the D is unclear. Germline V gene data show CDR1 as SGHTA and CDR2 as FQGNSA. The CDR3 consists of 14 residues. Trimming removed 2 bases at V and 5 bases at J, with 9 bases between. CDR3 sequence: CASSLRPINEKLFF. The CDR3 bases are TGTGCCAGCAGCTTACGGCCGATCAATGAAAAACTGTTTTTT. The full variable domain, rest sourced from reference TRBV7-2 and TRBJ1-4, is GAGVSQSPSNKVTEKGKDVELRCDPISGHTALYWYRQSLGQGLEFLIYFQGNSAPDKSGLPSDRFSAERTGGSVSTLTIQRTQQEDSAVYLCASSLRPINEKLFFGSGTQLSVL.

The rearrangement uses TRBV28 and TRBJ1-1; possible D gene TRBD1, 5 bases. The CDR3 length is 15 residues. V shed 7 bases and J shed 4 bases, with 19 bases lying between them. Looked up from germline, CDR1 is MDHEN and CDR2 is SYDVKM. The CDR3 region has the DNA TGTGCCAGCAATCCAATCAGGGTTTTTGGCACTGAAGCTTTCTTT. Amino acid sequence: CASNPIRVFGTEAFF.

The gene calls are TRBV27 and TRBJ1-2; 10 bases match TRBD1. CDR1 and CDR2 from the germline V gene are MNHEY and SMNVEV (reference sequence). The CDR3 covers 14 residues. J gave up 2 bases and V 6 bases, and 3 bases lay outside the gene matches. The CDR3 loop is CASRGTGENYGYTF. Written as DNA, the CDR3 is TGTGCCAGCAGGGGGACAGGGGAGAACTATGGCTACACCTTC.

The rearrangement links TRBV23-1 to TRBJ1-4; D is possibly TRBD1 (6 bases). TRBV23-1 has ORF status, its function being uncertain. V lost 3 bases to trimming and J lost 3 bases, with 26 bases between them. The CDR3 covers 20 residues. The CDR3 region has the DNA TGCGCCAGCAGTCAGTATATCTCCGGCTGGGGGCCATTCCCTAATGAAAAACTGTTTTTT. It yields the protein CASSQYISGWGPFPNEKLFF.

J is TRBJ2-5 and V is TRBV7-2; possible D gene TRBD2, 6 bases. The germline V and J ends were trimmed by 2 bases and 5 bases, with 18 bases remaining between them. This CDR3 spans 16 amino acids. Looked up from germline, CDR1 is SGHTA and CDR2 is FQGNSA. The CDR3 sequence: CASSLYQIAGRETQYF. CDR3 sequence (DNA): TGTGCCAGCAGCTTATATCAGATAGCAGGGAGGGAGACCCAGTACTTC.

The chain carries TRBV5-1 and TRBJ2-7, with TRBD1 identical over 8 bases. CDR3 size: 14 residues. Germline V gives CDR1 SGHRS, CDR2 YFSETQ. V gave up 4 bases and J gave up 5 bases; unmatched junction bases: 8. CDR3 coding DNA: TGCGCCAGCAGCGCAACCGGACAGGGCCACGAGCAGTACTTC. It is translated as CASSATGQGHEQYF.

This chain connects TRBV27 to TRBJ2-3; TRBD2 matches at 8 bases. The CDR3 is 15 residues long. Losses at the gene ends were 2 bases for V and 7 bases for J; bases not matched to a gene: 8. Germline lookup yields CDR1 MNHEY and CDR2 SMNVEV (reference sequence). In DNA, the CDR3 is TGTGCCAGCAGTTTAGCAAGCGGGAGATTAAATACGCAGTATTTT. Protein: CASSLASGRLNTQYF.

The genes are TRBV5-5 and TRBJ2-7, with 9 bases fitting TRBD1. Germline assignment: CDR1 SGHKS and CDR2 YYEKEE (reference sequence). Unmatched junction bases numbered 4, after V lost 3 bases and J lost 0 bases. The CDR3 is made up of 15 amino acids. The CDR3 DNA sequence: TGTGCCAGCAGCTGGGACAGGGCGGCCTCCTACGAGCAGTACTTC. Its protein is CASSWDRAASYEQYF.

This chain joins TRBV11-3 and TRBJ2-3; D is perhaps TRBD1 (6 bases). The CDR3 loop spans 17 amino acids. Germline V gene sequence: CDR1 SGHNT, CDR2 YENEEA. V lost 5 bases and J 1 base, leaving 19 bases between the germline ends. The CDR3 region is CASSPQGKGMGTDTQYF. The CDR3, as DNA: TGTGCCAGCAGCCCCCAGGGGAAGGGGATGGGCACAGATACGCAGTATTTT.

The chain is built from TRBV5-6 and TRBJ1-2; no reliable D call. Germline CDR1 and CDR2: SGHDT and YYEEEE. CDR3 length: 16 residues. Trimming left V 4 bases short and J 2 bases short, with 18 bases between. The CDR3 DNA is TGTGCCAGCAGCCTCCGAGGCAGGAAGGTCAACTATGGCTACACCTTC. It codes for CASSLRGRKVNYGYTF. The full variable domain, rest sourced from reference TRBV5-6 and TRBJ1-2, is DAGVTQSPTHLIKTRGQQVTLRCSPKSGHDTVSWYQQALGQGPQFIFQYYEEEERQRGNFPDRFSGHQFPNYSSELNVNALLLGDSALYLCASSLRGRKVNYGYTFGSGTRLTVV.

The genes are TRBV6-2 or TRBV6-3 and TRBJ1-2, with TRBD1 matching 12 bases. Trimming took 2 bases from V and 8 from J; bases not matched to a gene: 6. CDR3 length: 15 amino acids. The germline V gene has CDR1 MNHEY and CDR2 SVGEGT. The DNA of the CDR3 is TGTGCCAGCAGTTACCCCTTCGGGACAGGGGGCGGCTACACCTTC. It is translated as CASSYPFGTGGGYTF.

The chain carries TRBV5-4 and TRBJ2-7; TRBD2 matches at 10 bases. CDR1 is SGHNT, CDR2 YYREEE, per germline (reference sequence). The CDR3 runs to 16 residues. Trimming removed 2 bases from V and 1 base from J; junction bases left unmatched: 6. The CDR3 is CASSFSSGSGSYEQYF. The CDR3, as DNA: TGTGCCAGCAGCTTCTCTAGCGGGAGTGGGTCCTACGAGCAGTACTTC.

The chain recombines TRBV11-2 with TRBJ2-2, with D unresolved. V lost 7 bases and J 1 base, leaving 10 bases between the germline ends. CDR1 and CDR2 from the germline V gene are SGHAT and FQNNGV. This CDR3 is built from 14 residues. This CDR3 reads CASTPLVNTGELFF. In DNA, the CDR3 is TGTGCCAGCACCCCGTTAGTGAACACCGGGGAGCTGTTTTTT. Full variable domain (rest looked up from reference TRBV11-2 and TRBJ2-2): EAGVAQSPRYKIIEKRQSVAFWCNPISGHATLYWYQQILGQGPKLLIQFQNNGVVDDSQLPKDRFSAERLKGVDSTLKIQPAKLEDSAVYLCASTPLVNTGELFFGEGSRLTVL.

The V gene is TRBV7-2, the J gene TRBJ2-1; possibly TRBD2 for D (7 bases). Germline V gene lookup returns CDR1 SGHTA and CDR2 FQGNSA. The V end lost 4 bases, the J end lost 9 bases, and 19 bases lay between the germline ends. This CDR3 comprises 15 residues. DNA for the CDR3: TGTGCCAGCAGCTGGGGGGGCGGCTCCCATACTGAGCAGTTCTTC. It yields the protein CASSWGGGSHTEQFF.

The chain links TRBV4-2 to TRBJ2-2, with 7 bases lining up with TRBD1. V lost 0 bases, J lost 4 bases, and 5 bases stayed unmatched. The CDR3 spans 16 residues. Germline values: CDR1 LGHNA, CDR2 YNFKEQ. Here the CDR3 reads CASSQDPGTVTGELFF. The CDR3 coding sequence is TGTGCCAGCAGCCAAGATCCCGGGACAGTCACCGGGGAGCTGTTTTTT.

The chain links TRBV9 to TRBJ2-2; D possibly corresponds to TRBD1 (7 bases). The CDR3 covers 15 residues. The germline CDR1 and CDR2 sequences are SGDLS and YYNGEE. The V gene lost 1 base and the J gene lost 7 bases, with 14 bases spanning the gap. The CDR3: CASSVWAGGGGELFF. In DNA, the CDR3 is TGTGCCAGCAGCGTATGGGCAGGGGGAGGCGGGGAGCTGTTTTTT.

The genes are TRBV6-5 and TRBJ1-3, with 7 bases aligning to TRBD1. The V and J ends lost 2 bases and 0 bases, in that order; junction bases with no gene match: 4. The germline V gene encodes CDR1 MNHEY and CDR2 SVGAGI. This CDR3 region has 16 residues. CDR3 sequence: CASSYGTALSGNTIYF. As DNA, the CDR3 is TGTGCCAGCAGTTACGGGACAGCTCTCTCTGGAAACACCATATATTTT.